The entry below gives a single T cell receptor (beta chain) sequence along with its context. This sample is drawn from a study of PD-L1 blockade in urothelial cancer. Method: immunoSEQ multiplex PCR; TCRdb's copy keeps in-frame clones and lacks some. The sample has 85,000 to 130,000 clones, over 80% seen once; the top ten hold under 0.95%. The CDR3 is 16 amino acids. With 6 bases clipped from V and 5 bases from J, the junction kept 12 bases outside the gene matches. CDR1 and CDR2 from the germline V gene are SGHAT and FQDESV (reference sequence). The receptor was isolated from an elderly woman with urothelial cancer. The starting material was PBMCs, obtained around atezolizumab (anti-PD-L1) treatment. This chain uses TRBV11-1 with TRBJ2-7, with TRBD2 identical over 11 bases. In DNA, the CDR3 is TGTGCCAGCAGTCCACTTACTAGCGGGAGTATCAACGAGCAGTACTTC. It translates to CASSPLTSGSINEQYF.